A single sample is the source of the 29 T cell receptor beta chains below, sequenced in a study of liver allograft versus peripheral blood T cells. Study context: Recipients' peripheral blood served as the comparator for T cell receptor repertoires in transplanted livers.

TCRdb itself ran the reads through MiXCR, one entry per CDR3 protein. This sample has 5,000 to 7,000 distinct CDR3 sequences, with about 18% found just once. Receptors were obtained from a human patient who had a liver transplant. Some of these T cells may belong to the graft donor.

In its sample, this clonotype is medium-sized. The CDR3 coding sequence is TGTGCCAGCAGGGGACATAGCACAGATACGCAGTATTTT. It encodes CASRGHSTDTQYF. This chain joins TRBV6-5 and TRBJ2-3, with D perhaps TRBD1 (6 bases). Germline CDR1 is MNHEY and CDR2 is SVGAGI. This CDR3 has 13 residues. V was cut by 6 bases and J by 0 bases, with 7 bases left in between.

This clonotype was observed many times. Here the CDR3 reads CASSKRDSYEQYF. CDR3 DNA: TGTGCCAGCAGCAAACGGGACTCCTACGAGCAGTACTTC. The rearrangement uses TRBV11-1 and TRBJ2-7; D may be TRBD2 (5 bases). The CDR3 covers 13 residues. From germline, CDR1 is SGHAT and CDR2 FQDESV (reference sequence). V was shortened by 5 bases and J by 0 bases, with 8 bases between the two germline ends.

Details on this clonotype: This may be a read error: a much more frequent sequence differs by one nucleotide. The chain couples TRBV19 to TRBJ2-7, with D possibly TRBD2 on 6 matching bases. The CDR3 spans 15 residues. In germline, CDR1 is LNHDA, CDR2 SQIVND (reference sequence). The CDR3 is CASSIVVGGKYEQCF. The CDR3 DNA follows: TGTGCCAGTAGTATAGTTGTCGGGGGAAAATACGAGCAGTGCTTC.

The V and J genes are TRBV20-1 and TRBJ1-4; maybe TRBD1 (5 bases). This CDR3 comprises 15 residues. Trimming pared 3 bases from V and 5 bases from J, leaving 16 bases between. Germline V lookup: CDR1 DFQATT, CDR2 SNEGSKA (reference sequence). This CDR3 is CSASQEGFGNEKLFF. CDR3 sequence (DNA): TGCAGTGCTAGTCAGGAGGGGTTTGGGAATGAAAAACTGTTTTTT.

The V and J genes are TRBV2 and TRBJ1-2, with TRBD1 matching 11 bases. CDR3 length equals 14 residues. Trimming at V came to 3 bases and at J to 4 bases, leaving 1 base not matched to a gene. The germline V gene encodes CDR1 SNHLY and CDR2 FYNNEI. CDR3 in DNA: TGTGCCAGCAGTGAGGGGACAGGGGGCTATGGCTACACCTTC. Protein sequence: CASSEGTGGYGYTF. Variable domain in full (rest from reference TRBV2 and TRBJ1-2): EPEVTQTPSHQVTQMGQEVILRCVPISNHLYFYWYRQILGQKVEFLVSFYNNEISEKSEIFDDQFSVERPDGSNFTLKIRSTKLEDSAMYFCASSEGTGGYGYTFGSGTRLTVV.

This clonotype was recorded a few times. The rearrangement joins TRBV28 to TRBJ2-7, with 12 nucleotides matching TRBD2. The CDR3 runs to 16 residues. The germline V gene has CDR1 MDHEN and CDR2 SYDVKM. Trimming at V came to 4 bases and at J to 2 bases, leaving 6 bases not matched to a gene. Here the CDR3 reads CASSSRTSGMAYEQYF. The CDR3 region has the DNA TGTGCCAGCAGTTCCCGGACTAGCGGGATGGCCTACGAGCAGTACTTC.

This clonotype has more than one count but fewer than ten. This chain uses TRBV11-2 with TRBJ1-1; 7 nucleotides align to TRBD1. The germline CDR1 and CDR2 sequences are SGHAT and FQNNGV. The CDR3 loop spans 15 amino acids. The junction had 8 bases not matched to a gene; V was cut back by 6 bases and J by 1 base. The CDR3 DNA reads as TGTGCCAGCAGACAACCGGGACAGAAGAACACTGAAGCTTTCTTT. Protein: CASRQPGQKNTEAFF.

This clonotype qualifies as medium-sized. This chain connects TRBV6-1 to TRBJ1-2, with D possibly being TRBD1 (5 bases). V was clipped by 3 bases and J by 5 bases, with 13 bases between them. Germline V gives CDR1 MNHNS, CDR2 SASEGT. This CDR3 comprises 14 residues. CDR3 DNA: TGTGCCAGCAGTGATAACTCCAGGGCGTATGGCTACACCTTC. Protein: CASSDNSRAYGYTF.

By share, this clonotype ranks as medium-sized. The gene calls are TRBV19 and TRBJ1-2; 7 nucleotides line up with TRBD1. The CDR3 has 16 amino acids. Looked up from germline, CDR1 is LNHDA and CDR2 is SQIVND (reference sequence). Germline trimming cut 4 bases from V and 4 bases from J; bases unmatched to any gene: 12. Here the CDR3 DNA reads TGTGCCAGTAGTACCTCCGGGACAGCCAACACCTATGGCTACACCTTC. This translates into CASSTSGTANTYGYTF.

This clonotype qualifies as medium-sized. The gene calls are TRBV5-6 and TRBJ1-1, with a weak D call TRBD1 (6 bases). Germline CDR1 is SGHDT and CDR2 is YYEEEE. Trimming took 0 bases from V and 1 from J, leaving 16 bases between them. This CDR3 has 17 amino acids. CDR3 loop: CASSLDLFTGTNTEAFF. In DNA, the CDR3 is TGTGCCAGCAGCTTGGATCTCTTCACAGGGACGAACACTGAAGCTTTCTTT.

Regarding this clonotype: A read error may account for a junction end that differs from germline. The chain is built from TRBV14 and TRBJ1-1; no reliable D call. Germline V gives CDR1 SGHDN, CDR2 FVKESK. This CDR3 spans 13 amino acids. In DNA form, the CDR3 reads TGTGCCATCAGCCAAGAGTTTCGAACACCTACTTTCTTT. This gives the protein CAISQEFRTPTFF.

Relative to its sample, this clonotype is medium-sized. This chain links TRBV6-5 with TRBJ1-5; no reliable D call. Trimming stripped 5 bases from V and 0 bases from J, with 8 bases between. Per germline, CDR1 MNHEY and CDR2 SVGAGI. CDR3 length equals 14 residues. The CDR3 sequence: CASSDMYSNQPQHF. CDR3 DNA: TGTGCCAGCAGTGACATGTATAGCAATCAGCCCCAGCATTTT.

This clonotype was counted at least ten times. The V call is TRBV20-1, the J call TRBJ1-5, with D maybe TRBD1 (5 bases). Germline lookup yields CDR1 DFQATT and CDR2 SNEGSKA (reference sequence). The V gene lost 1 base and the J gene lost 7 bases, with 11 bases spanning the gap. The CDR3 sequence is 13 residues long. CDR3 in DNA: TGCAGTGCTAGAGGGCAGGGAAACCAGCCCCAGCATTTT. Its protein is CSARGQGNQPQHF.

The sample holds a few counts of this clonotype. This sequence joins TRBV12-3 or TRBV12-4 and TRBJ2-5; D is unresolved. The CDR3 covers 13 residues. Trimming pared 5 bases from V and 4 bases from J, leaving 11 bases between. The CDR3 region is CASSRRASETQYF. CDR3 DNA sequence: TGTGCCAGCAGTCGTAGGGCCTCAGAGACCCAGTACTTC.

CDR3 nucleotides: TGTGCCAGCAGTGAAGCCCGTAGCGAGCAGTACTTC. The encoded protein is CASSEARSEQYF. The rearrangement joins TRBV6-1 to TRBJ2-7; unclear D gene. The CDR3 length is 12 residues. Germline V gene lookup returns CDR1 MNHNS and CDR2 SASEGT. The V and J ends lost 0 bases and 6 bases respectively, with 6 bases between them.

In this sample, this clonotype is medium-sized. The CDR3 spells CASSLSREGEQFF. CDR3 sequence (DNA): TGTGCCAGCAGTTTATCGCGGGAGGGTGAGCAGTTCTTC. This sequence joins TRBV28 and TRBJ2-1; TRBD2 aligns across 9 bases. Germline lookup yields CDR1 MDHEN and CDR2 SYDVKM. V trimming: 1 base; J trimming: 9 bases; junction bases outside the gene matches: 1. The CDR3 has 13 residues. Using reference TRBV28 and TRBJ2-1 for the parts outside the CDR3, the full variable domain is DVKVTQSSRYLVKRTGEKVFLECVQDMDHENMFWYRQDPGLGLRLIYFSYDVKMKEKGDIPEGYSVSREKKERFSLILESASTNQTSMYLCASSLSREGEQFFGPGTRLTVL.

Points on this clonotype: Being one base from a much bigger clone, this may be a read error. This chain joins TRBV27 and TRBJ1-1; no firm D call. From germline, CDR1 is MNHEY and CDR2 SMNVEV (reference sequence). The CDR3 contains 16 residues. V lost 5 bases to trimming and J lost 8 bases, with 24 bases between them. CDR3 coding DNA: TGTGCCAGCAGTCCCCCGGTAGGGTGGTTTTCGGGAGAAGCTTTCTTT. Protein sequence: CASSPPVGWFSGEAFF.

The V gene is TRBV10-1, the J gene TRBJ1-1, with TRBD1 as a possible D gene (5 bases). Germline CDR1 is WNHNN and CDR2 is SYGVQD (reference sequence). The CDR3 contains 13 residues. V shed 6 bases and J shed 1 base, with 9 bases lying between them. DNA for the CDR3: TGCGCCAGCAGAGCCGGGACGAACACTGAAGCTTTCTTT. Its protein product is CASRAGTNTEAFF.

J is TRBJ2-7 and V is TRBV19; 9 bases are shared with TRBD1. V lost 3 bases to trimming and J lost 6 bases; unmatched junction nucleotides: 6. Germline-derived CDR1 and CDR2 are LNHDA and SQIVND (reference sequence). The CDR3 covers 14 residues. DNA of the CDR3: TGTGCCAGTAGTATCGGACAGGGGTCCCTCGAGCAGTACTTC. Its protein product is CASSIGQGSLEQYF. The whole variable domain, filled in from reference TRBV19 and TRBJ2-7, reads DGGITQSPKYLFRKEGQNVTLSCEQNLNHDAMYWYRQDPGQGLRLIYYSQIVNDFQKGDIAEGYSVSREKKESFPLTVTSAQKNPTAFYLCASSIGQGSLEQYFGPGTRLTVT.

By sample share, this clonotype is medium-sized. The chain's CDR3 is CASSQQGRENTQYF. The CDR3 nucleotides are TGTGCCAGCAGCCAACAGGGCCGGGAAAATACGCAGTATTTT. The J gene is TRBJ2-3, the V gene TRBV27, with TRBD1 as a possible D gene (6 bases). The CDR3 is 14 amino acids. CDR1 and CDR2 (germline): MNHEY, SMNVEV (reference sequence). V was shortened by 6 bases and J by 7 bases, with 17 bases between the two germline ends.

This clonotype is medium-sized. V gene TRBV15 combines with J gene TRBJ2-5, with unresolved D. The CDR3 runs to 13 residues. The V end was cut by 3 bases, the J end by 2 bases, with 7 bases between. CDR1 LNHNV and CDR2 YYDKDF come from the germline V gene (reference sequence). The CDR3 loop is CATSSDFQETQYF. In nucleotides, the CDR3 is TGTGCCACCAGCAGCGACTTTCAAGAGACCCAGTACTTC.

This clonotype is termed medium-sized. The chain combines TRBV6-6 with TRBJ2-7; 9 bases map to TRBD1. The CDR3 is 14 amino acids. The germline CDR1 and CDR2 sequences are MNHNY and SVGAGI (reference sequence). J gave up 6 bases and V 0 bases, and 3 bases lay outside the gene matches. CDR3 nucleotide sequence: TGTGCCAGCAGTTACTCGGACAGGGGACGCGAGCAGTACTTC. Protein: CASSYSDRGREQYF.

A few counts support this clonotype. The V gene is TRBV9, the J gene TRBJ1-4; no reliable D call. CDR3 length: 16 amino acids. Trimming stripped 4 bases from V and 5 bases from J, with 18 bases between. The germline CDR1 and CDR2 sequences are SGDLS and YYNGEE. The CDR3 reads CASSPRTAEKNEKLFF. The CDR3 DNA reads TGTGCCAGCAGCCCTCGGACCGCCGAAAAAAATGAAAAACTGTTTTTT.

The chain has TRBV25-1 and TRBJ1-3; D may be TRBD1 (6 bases). CDR1 is MGHDK and CDR2 is SYGVNS in the germline V gene. This CDR3 comprises 16 residues. Trimming took 7 bases from V and 0 from J, leaving 16 bases between them. The CDR3, as DNA: TGTGCCAGCACGATCCCGGGACAAAACTCTGGAAACACCATATATTTT. Encoded protein: CASTIPGQNSGNTIYF. The full variable domain, with the rest looked up from reference TRBV25-1 and TRBJ1-3, is EADIYQTPRYLVIGTGKKITLECSQTMGHDKMYWYQQDPGMELHLIHYSYGVNSTEKGDLSSESTVSRIRTEHFPLTLESARPSHTSQYLCASTIPGQNSGNTIYFGEGSWLTVV.

Ten or more counts support this clonotype. The V gene is TRBV19, the J gene TRBJ1-5, with TRBD1 identical over 10 bases. The CDR3 length is 18 residues. The trim removed 3 bases at V and 5 bases at J, leaving 13 bases unmatched. The germline V gene has CDR1 LNHDA and CDR2 SQIVND (reference sequence). The CDR3 loop reads CASSIQPSDRGRYQPQHF. The DNA for the CDR3 is TGTGCCAGTAGTATCCAGCCATCCGACAGGGGGCGTTATCAGCCCCAGCATTTT.

With regard to this clonotype: This clone may be a read error of a much larger clone one base away. The rearrangement joins TRBV6-5 to TRBJ2-7; no clear D. Trimming cost V 5 bases and J 4 bases, with 9 bases left between them. CDR3 length equals 12 residues. Germline V gene data show CDR1 as MNHEY and CDR2 as SVGAGI. The CDR3 spells CASSGDGYEQYF. The CDR3 nucleotides are TGTGCCAGCAGTGGAGACGGGTACGAGCAGTACTTC.

The J gene is TRBJ1-3, the V gene TRBV11-1; D is unclear. This CDR3 has 13 residues. V was cut by 2 bases and J by 1 base, with 3 bases left in between. CDR1 and CDR2 from the germline V gene are SGHAT and FQDESV (reference sequence). The CDR3 spells CASSLYSGNTIYF. DNA of the CDR3: TGTGCCAGCAGCTTATATTCTGGAAACACCATATATTTT.

This clonotype was picked up a small number of times. The V and J genes are TRBV20-1 and TRBJ1-1, with D uncertain. Germline CDR1 is DFQATT and CDR2 is SNEGSKA (reference sequence). V lost 3 bases and J 6 bases, leaving 14 bases between the germline ends. The CDR3 is made up of 13 amino acids. CDR3 sequence reads: CSARATQDAEAFF. Written as DNA, the CDR3 is TGCAGTGCTAGGGCAACCCAGGACGCTGAAGCTTTCTTT.

Ten or more counts support this clonotype. The chain couples TRBV11-2 to TRBJ2-1; 11 bases align to TRBD1. This CDR3 contains 16 residues. Germline V lookup: CDR1 SGHAT, CDR2 FQNNGV. V trimming: 2 bases; J trimming: 4 bases; junction bases outside the gene matches: 4. CDR3 bases: TGTGCCAGCAGCTTACGGACAGGGGGCTTTTACAATGAGCAGTTCTTC. As protein: CASSLRTGGFYNEQFF.